The source of this T cell receptor (beta chain) is a study of cytomegalovirus exposure and HLA in healthy donors. Study results and limitations: Later, an analysis showed that TCR beta chains associated with HLA were more clonally expanded than others that were equally common. Reported performance of the classifier showed diagnosis of cytomegalovirus status with high specificity and sensitivity.

Between the trimmed V and J ends, which lost 0 bases and 4 bases, there was a span of 8 bases. The CDR3 covers 14 residues. The germline CDR1 and CDR2 sequences are SEHNR and FQNEAQ (reference sequence). The PCR used 60 Vbeta and 13 Jbeta primers. Method: immunoSEQ multiplex PCR; TCRdb's copy keeps in-frame clones and lacks some. The table shows 150,000 to 160,000 clones, with around three quarters occurring only once. Comment on this clone: Antigen unknown.

The donors, nominally healthy at sampling, likely had unrecorded immune exposures. V is TRBV7-9 and J is TRBJ2-3; maybe TRBD2 (5 bases). Specimen: PBMCs. This TCR derives from a woman in her forties in good health and CMV-seronegative. CDR3 DNA sequence: TGTGCCAGCAGCTTAGCGGGAGATGCAGATACGCAGTATTTT. Translated, it gives CASSLAGDADTQYF.